This T cell receptor beta chain was documented in a study of OX40 agonist ivuxolimab in advanced cancers. Study as a whole: Three dose-escalation patients had partial responses: one with hepatocellular carcinoma and two with cutaneous melanoma.

In regard to this clone: The antigen remains undetermined.

People who had autoimmune disease history or systemic immunosuppression were excluded. On cycle 4 day 1 and cycle 7 day 1, as well as at baseline, blood was sampled. Study outcomes and limitations: Normalized T-cell clonal expansion was also low in some nonresponders.

The data were produced by immunoSEQ multiplex PCR, yet TCRdb's version contains in-frame clones alone and is incomplete. The data hold 50,000 to 65,000 clones, with roughly 85% observed a single time. CDR1 and CDR2 from the germline V gene are LNHDA and SQIVND (reference sequence). Trimming removed 7 bases from V and 6 bases from J, with 9 bases in between. The length of the CDR3 is 12 residues. This specimen was CD4+ or CD8+ T cells sorted from blood, taken in a trial of the OX40 agonist ivuxolimab. The chain carries TRBV19 and TRBJ2-2; maybe TRBD1 (5 bases). This TCR derives from an adult with an advanced solid tumor such as melanoma, head and neck, liver or kidney cancer. DNA for the CDR3: TGTGCCAGTAAGGTGGGGCCCGGGGAGCTGTTTTTT. It codes for CASKVGPGELFF.